The 13 T cell receptor beta chains below come from one sample, sequenced in a study of patients and donors after allogeneic stem cell transplantation. Using its own MiXCR run on the RT-PCR reads, TCRdb lists one record per CDR3 protein. This sample has hundreds of thousands of distinct CDR3 sequences; around 15% occur once, and the top ten carry roughly 7%. Sequencing was done on a sample of blood, either unsorted or a sorted T cell fraction (not recorded which). The receptors here all came from a human donor who was either an allogeneic HSCT recipient or a stem cell or donor lymphocyte infusion donor (not recorded which). It is not recorded whose cells these are; they may come from a transplant donor.

This clonotype came up a few times. The V gene is TRBV12-3 or TRBV12-4, the J gene TRBJ2-5; 9 bases agree with TRBD1. This CDR3 is 13 amino acids long. The junction had 4 bases not matched to a gene; V was cut back by 5 bases and J by 6 bases. CDR3 sequence reads: CASSTDRGQTQYF. CDR3 nucleotides: TGTGCCAGCAGTACGGACAGGGGTCAGACCCAGTACTTC.

This rearrangement joins TRBV15 to TRBJ2-3; 7 positions match TRBD1. Losses at the gene ends were 5 bases for V and 2 bases for J; bases not matched to a gene: 7. Germline assignment: CDR1 LNHNV and CDR2 YYDKDF (reference sequence). CDR3 length: 15 residues. The CDR3 loop reads CATSSGTATTDTQYF. CDR3 bases: TGTGCCACCAGCTCCGGGACAGCAACCACAGATACGCAGTATTTT. Full variable domain (remainder filled in from reference TRBV15 and TRBJ2-3): DAMVIQNPRYQVTQFGKPVTLSCSQTLNHNVMYWYQQKSSQAPKLLFHYYDKDFNNEADTPDNFQSRRPNTSFCFLDIRSPGLGDTAMYLCATSSGTATTDTQYFGPGTRLTVL.

A few counts support this clonotype. V and J are TRBV7-2 and TRBJ2-1; 7 bases align to TRBD2. Germline-derived CDR1 and CDR2 are SGHTA and FQGNSA. The trim removed 6 bases at V and 6 bases at J, leaving 17 bases unmatched. CDR3 length equals 17 residues. CDR3 protein: CASSWVGRASGGNEQFF. CDR3 DNA sequence: TGTGCCAGCAGTTGGGTGGGCAGGGCTAGCGGAGGCAATGAGCAGTTCTTC.

The gene calls are TRBV29-1 and TRBJ2-7; TRBD2 aligns across 14 bases. The germline CDR1 and CDR2 sequences are SQVTM and ANQGSEA. J gave up 5 bases and V 5 bases, and 11 bases lay outside the gene matches. CDR3 length: 16 amino acids. The CDR3 coding sequence is TGCAGCGTTAACAGACTAGCGGGAGGGCCGGTCCACGAGCAGTACTTC. Encoded protein: CSVNRLAGGPVHEQYF.

This chain links TRBV7-9 with TRBJ1-2, with D possibly being TRBD1 (6 bases). Germline CDR1 SEHNR, CDR2 FQNEAQ (reference sequence). V was pared by 5 bases and J by 3 bases, with 19 bases between. CDR3 length: 16 amino acids. CDR3 amino acids: CASSGINREGDYGYTF. The CDR3 nucleotides are TGTGCCAGCAGCGGCATTAACAGGGAAGGGGACTATGGCTACACCTTC.

The chain uses TRBV6-1 and TRBJ1-5, with 8 bases that match TRBD1. J lost 9 bases, V lost 3 bases, and 4 bases had no gene match. CDR1 MNHNS and CDR2 SASEGT come from the germline V gene. This CDR3 is 13 amino acids long. CDR3 in DNA: TGTGCCAGCAGTGAGGACAGGGAGGGGCCCCAGCATTTT. As protein: CASSEDREGPQHF.

The chain is built from TRBV2 and TRBJ2-7; D gene uncertain. The CDR3 has 10 residues. Deletions cut 6 bases from V and 2 bases from J, with 2 bases between. CDR1 and CDR2 from the germline V gene are SNHLY and FYNNEI. This CDR3 is CASRAYEQYF. CDR3 sequence (DNA): TGTGCCAGCAGGGCCTACGAGCAGTACTTC.

The chain has TRBV2 and TRBJ1-3; D may be TRBD1 (5 bases). Germline CDR1 and CDR2: SNHLY and FYNNEI. The CDR3 is made up of 15 amino acids. The ends were cut back, 4 bases at V and 0 bases at J, with 10 bases in the middle. CDR3 sequence reads: CASSVDSYSGNTIYF. The CDR3 DNA reads TGTGCCAGCAGTGTCGACAGTTACTCTGGAAACACCATATATTTT.

This clonotype was counted between two and nine times. The CDR3 bases are TGTGCCAGCAGTTCGTACAGCCTGTTCACTGAAGCTTTCTTT. This sequence encodes CASSSYSLFTEAFF. The chain employs TRBV12-3 or TRBV12-4 and TRBJ1-1, with D hard to call. Trimming left V 4 bases short and J 4 bases short, with 13 bases between. The CDR3 runs 14 residues.

This clonotype was seen a handful of times. This chain connects TRBV24-1 to TRBJ2-1, with D perhaps TRBD2 (6 bases). The germline V gene encodes CDR1 KGHDR and CDR2 SFDVKD. This CDR3 has 13 amino acids. Trimming took 5 bases from V and 8 from J, leaving 12 bases between them. Here the CDR3 reads CATSAGVRDEQFF. The CDR3 nucleotides read TGTGCCACCAGTGCGGGGGTTAGGGATGAGCAGTTCTTC.

V gene TRBV14 combines with J gene TRBJ2-1; D is unclear. CDR3 size: 11 residues. Trimming took 0 bases from V and 10 from J, leaving 4 bases between them. CDR1 SGHDN and CDR2 FVKESK come from the germline V gene. CDR3: CASSQDTEQFF. The CDR3 DNA reads TGTGCCAGCAGCCAAGATACGGAGCAGTTCTTC.

The V and J genes are TRBV6-1 and TRBJ1-2, with 10 positions matching TRBD1. The CDR3 is 14 amino acids. V shed 6 bases and J 6 bases; nucleotides not matched to a gene: 7. CDR1 is MNHNS and CDR2 is SASEGT in the germline V gene. The CDR3 sequence is CASSRDRGQNGYTF. The DNA of the CDR3 is TGTGCCAGCAGCCGGGACAGGGGTCAGAATGGCTACACCTTC.

The DNA of the CDR3 is TGTGCCAGCAGCCAGGCTCAGGGGATCGGGGAGCTGTTTTTT. Its protein product is CASSQAQGIGELFF. V usage is TRBV3-1 and J usage is TRBJ2-2; a weak D match, TRBD1 (6 bases). The V end was cut by 3 bases, the J end by 7 bases, with 12 bases between. This CDR3 has 14 amino acids. Germline values: CDR1 LGHDT, CDR2 YNNKEL (reference sequence).